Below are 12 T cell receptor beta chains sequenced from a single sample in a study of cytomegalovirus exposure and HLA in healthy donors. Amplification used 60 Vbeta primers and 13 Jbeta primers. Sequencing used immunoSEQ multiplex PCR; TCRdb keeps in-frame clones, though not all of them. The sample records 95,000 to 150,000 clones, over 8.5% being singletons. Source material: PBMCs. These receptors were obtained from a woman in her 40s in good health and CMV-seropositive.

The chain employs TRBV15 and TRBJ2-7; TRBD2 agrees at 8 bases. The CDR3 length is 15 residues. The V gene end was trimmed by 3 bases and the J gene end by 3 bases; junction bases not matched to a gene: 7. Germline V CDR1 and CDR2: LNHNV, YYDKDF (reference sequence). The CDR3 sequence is CATSSLREGFYEQYF. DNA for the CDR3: TGTGCCACCAGCAGCCTACGGGAGGGGTTCTACGAGCAGTACTTC.

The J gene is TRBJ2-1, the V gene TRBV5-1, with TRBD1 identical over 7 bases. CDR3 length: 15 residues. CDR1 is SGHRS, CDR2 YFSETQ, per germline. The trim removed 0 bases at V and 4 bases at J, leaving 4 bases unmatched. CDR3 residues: CASSLEGTAYNEQFF. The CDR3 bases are TGCGCCAGCAGCTTGGAAGGGACAGCTTACAATGAGCAGTTCTTC.

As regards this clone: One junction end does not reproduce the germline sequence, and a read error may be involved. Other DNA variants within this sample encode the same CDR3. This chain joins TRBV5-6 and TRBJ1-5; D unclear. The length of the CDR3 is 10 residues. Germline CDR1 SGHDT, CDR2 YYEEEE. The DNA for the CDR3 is TGCGCCAGCAAGAGGAGGCCCCAGCATTTT. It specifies CASKRRPQHF.

CDR3 in amino acids: CASSLGQSYEQYF. Here the CDR3 DNA reads TGTGCCAGCAGTTTAGGGCAGTCCTACGAGCAGTACTTC. This chain connects TRBV28 to TRBJ2-7; no clear D gene. The CDR3 consists of 13 residues. CDR1 and CDR2 from the germline V gene are MDHEN and SYDVKM. V lost 2 bases to trimming and J lost 1 base, with 6 bases between them.

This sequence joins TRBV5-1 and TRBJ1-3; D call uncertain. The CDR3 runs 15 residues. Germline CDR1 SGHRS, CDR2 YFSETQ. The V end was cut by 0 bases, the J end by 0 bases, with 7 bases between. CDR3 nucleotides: TGCGCCAGCAGCTTGGAGGCGGTCTCTGGAAACACCATATATTTT. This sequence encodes CASSLEAVSGNTIYF.

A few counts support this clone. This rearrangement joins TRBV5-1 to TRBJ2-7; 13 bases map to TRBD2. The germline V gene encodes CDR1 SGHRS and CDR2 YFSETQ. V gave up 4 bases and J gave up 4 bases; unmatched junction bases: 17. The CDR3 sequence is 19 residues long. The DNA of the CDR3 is TGCGCCAGCAGCGGTACCGGGACTAGCGGGGTCGGTTTCCTTTACGAGCAGTACTTC. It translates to CASSGTGTSGVGFLYEQYF.

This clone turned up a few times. The CDR3 DNA reads TGTGCCAGCAGCCCCGGGAGGGGCCGCCCGGGGATAGGTGGCTACACCTTC. It codes for CASSPGRGRPGIGGYTF. This chain uses TRBV27 with TRBJ1-2; D perhaps matches TRBD1 (5 bases). This CDR3 spans 17 amino acids. V was clipped by 6 bases and J by 7 bases, with 27 bases between them. Germline CDR1 and CDR2: MNHEY and SMNVEV (reference sequence).

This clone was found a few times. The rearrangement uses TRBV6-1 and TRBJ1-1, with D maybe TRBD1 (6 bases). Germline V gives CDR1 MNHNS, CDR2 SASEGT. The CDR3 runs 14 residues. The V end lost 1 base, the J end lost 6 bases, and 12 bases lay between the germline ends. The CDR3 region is CASSEETGGSEAFF. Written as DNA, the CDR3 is TGTGCCAGCAGTGAAGAGACAGGAGGATCTGAAGCTTTCTTT.

The CDR3: CASSDPGAERSYEQYF. CDR3 nucleotides: TGTGCCAGCAGTGATCCAGGGGCCGAGAGGAGCTACGAGCAGTACTTC. The chain uses TRBV6-1 and TRBJ2-7, with a tentative D call TRBD1 (6 bases). Germline V gene data show CDR1 as MNHNS and CDR2 as SASEGT. The CDR3 loop spans 16 amino acids. V was pared by 3 bases and J by 3 bases, with 18 bases between.

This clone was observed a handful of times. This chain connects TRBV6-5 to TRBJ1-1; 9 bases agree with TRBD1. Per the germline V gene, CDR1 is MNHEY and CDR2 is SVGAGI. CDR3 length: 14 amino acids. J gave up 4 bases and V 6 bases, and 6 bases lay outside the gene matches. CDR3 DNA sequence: TGTGCCAGCAGGGCTGGACAGGGGCCCACTGAAGCTTTCTTT. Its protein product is CASRAGQGPTEAFF.

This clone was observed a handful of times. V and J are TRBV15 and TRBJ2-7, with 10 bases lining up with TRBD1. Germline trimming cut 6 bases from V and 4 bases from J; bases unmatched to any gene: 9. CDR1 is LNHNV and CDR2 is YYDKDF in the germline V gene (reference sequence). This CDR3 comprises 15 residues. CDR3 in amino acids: CATSIRVDRGYEQYF. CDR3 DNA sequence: TGTGCCACCAGTATCCGGGTGGACAGGGGGTACGAGCAGTACTTC.

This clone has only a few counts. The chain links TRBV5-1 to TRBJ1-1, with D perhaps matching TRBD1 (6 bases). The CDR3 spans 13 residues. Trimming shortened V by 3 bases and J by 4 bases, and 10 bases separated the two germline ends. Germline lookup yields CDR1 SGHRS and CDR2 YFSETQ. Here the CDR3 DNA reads TGCGCCAGCAGCTCCGGGACATTCACTGAAGCTTTCTTT. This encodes CASSSGTFTEAFF.